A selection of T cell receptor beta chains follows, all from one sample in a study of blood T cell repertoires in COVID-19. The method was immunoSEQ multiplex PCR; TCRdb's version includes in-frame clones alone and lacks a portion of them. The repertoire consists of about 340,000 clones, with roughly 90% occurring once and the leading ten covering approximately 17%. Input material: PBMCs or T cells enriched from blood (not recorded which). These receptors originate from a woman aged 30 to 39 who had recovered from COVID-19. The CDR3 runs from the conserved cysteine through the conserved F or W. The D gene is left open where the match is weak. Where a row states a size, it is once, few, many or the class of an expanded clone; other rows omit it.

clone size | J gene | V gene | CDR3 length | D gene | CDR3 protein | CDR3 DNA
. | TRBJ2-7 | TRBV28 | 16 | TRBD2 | CASSLWTSASSYEQYF | TGTGCCAGCAGTTTATGGACTAGCGCGAGCTCCTACGAGCAGTACTTC
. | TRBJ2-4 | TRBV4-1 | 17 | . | CASSQGETTGAKNIQYF | TGCGCCAGCAGCCAAGGGGAGACGACCGGGGCCAAAAACATTCAGTACTTC
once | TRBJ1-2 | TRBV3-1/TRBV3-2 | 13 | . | CASSQGLQGGYTF | TGTGCCAGCAGCCAAGGACTTCAGGGAGGCTACACCTTC
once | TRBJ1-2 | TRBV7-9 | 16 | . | CASSLSLPDSNYGYTF | TGTGCCAGCAGCTTATCATTACCGGACAGTAACTATGGCTACACCTTC
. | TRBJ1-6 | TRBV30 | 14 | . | CAWTVSSYNSPLHF | TGTGCCTGGACGGTGAGCTCCTATAATTCACCCCTCCACTTT
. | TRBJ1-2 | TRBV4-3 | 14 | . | CASSQDLGGYGYTF | TGCGCCAGCAGCCAAGATTTAGGCGGCTATGGCTACACCTTC
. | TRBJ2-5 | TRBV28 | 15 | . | CASCGMAGLWETQYF | TGTGCCAGCTGCGGGATGGCGGGGTTGTGGGAGACCCAGTACTTC
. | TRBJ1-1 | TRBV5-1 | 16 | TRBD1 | CASRSQTGGAYTEAFF | TGCGCCAGCAGGAGTCAGACAGGGGGCGCTTACACTGAAGCTTTCTTT
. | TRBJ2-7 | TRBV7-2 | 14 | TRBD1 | CASSPTGGIYEQYF | TGTGCCAGCAGCCCGACAGGGGGAATCTACGAGCAGTACTTC
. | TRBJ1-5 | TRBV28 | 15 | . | CASSPPQGPDQPQHF | TGTGCCAGCAGTCCACCCCAGGGGCCGGATCAGCCCCAGCATTTT
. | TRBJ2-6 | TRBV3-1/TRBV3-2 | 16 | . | CASSQYGGFGANVLTF | TGTGCCAGCAGCCAATATGGAGGATTTGGGGCCAACGTCCTGACTTTC
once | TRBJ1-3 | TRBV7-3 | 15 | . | CASSPGQPSGNTIYF | TGTGCCAGCAGCCCCGGACAGCCCTCTGGAAACACCATATATTTT
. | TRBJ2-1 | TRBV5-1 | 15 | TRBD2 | CASSPLSGSYNEQFF | TGCGCCAGCAGCCCTTTAAGCGGGAGTTACAATGAGCAGTTCTTC
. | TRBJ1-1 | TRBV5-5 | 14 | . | CASSLVARNTEAFF | TGTGCCAGCAGCTTGGTCGCCAGAAACACTGAAGCTTTCTTT
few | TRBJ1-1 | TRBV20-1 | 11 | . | CSAREAVKAFF | TGCAGTGCTAGAGAGGCAGTAAAAGCTTTCTTT
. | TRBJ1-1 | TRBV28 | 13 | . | CASSTQMNTEAFF | TGTGCCAGCAGTACGCAGATGAACACTGAAGCTTTCTTT
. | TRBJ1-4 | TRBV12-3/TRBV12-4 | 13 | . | CASGTGREEKLFF | TGTGCCAGCGGCACAGGGAGGGAGGAAAAACTGTTTTTT
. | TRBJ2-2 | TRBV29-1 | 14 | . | CSVGTASNTGELFF | TGCAGCGTTGGGACAGCCTCGAACACCGGGGAGCTGTTTTTT
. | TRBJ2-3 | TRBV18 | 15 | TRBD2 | CASSPGLAGADTQYF | TGTGCCAGCTCACCCGGACTAGCGGGAGCAGATACGCAGTATTTT
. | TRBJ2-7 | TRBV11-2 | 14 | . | CASSLDGGPYEQYF | TGTGCCAGCAGCTTAGACGGAGGCCCCTACGAGCAGTACTTC
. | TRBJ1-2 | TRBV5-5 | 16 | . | CASSLRVPFPNYGYTF | TGTGCCAGCAGCCTCCGGGTCCCATTCCCTAACTATGGCTACACCTTC
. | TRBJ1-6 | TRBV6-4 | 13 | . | CASSEQAGSPLHF | TGTGCCAGCAGTGAGCAGGCGGGTTCACCCCTCCACTTT
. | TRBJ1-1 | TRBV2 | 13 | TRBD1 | CASSEIGGLEAFF | TGTGCCAGCAGTGAAATAGGGGGCCTCGAAGCTTTCTTT
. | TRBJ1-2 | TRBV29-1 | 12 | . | CSVGSLTGGYTF | TGCAGCGTAGGCAGCCTGACGGGTGGCTACACCTTC
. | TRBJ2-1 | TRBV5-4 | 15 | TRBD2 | CASSLSGGPYNEQFF | TGTGCCAGCAGTCTTAGCGGGGGCCCCTACAATGAGCAGTTCTTC
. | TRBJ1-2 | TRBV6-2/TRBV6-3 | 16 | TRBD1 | CASSQGQGAPVYGYTF | TGTGCCAGCAGCCAGGGACAGGGGGCGCCGGTCTATGGCTACACCTTC
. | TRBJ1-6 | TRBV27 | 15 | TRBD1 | CASSTGVIGYSPLHF | TGTGCCAGCAGCACAGGGGTCATCGGCTATTCACCCCTCCACTTT
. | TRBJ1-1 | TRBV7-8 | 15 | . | CASSLYGGLNTEAFF | TGTGCCAGCAGCTTATACGGCGGCTTGAACACTGAAGCTTTCTTT
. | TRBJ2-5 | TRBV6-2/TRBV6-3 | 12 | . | CASSVDQETQYF | TGTGCCAGCAGCGTAGACCAAGAGACCCAGTACTTC
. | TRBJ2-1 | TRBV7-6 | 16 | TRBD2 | CASSLGPAGAYNEQFF | TGTGCCAGCAGCTTAGGCCCCGCGGGAGCGTACAATGAGCAGTTCTTC
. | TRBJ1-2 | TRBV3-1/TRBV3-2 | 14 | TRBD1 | CASARGAANYGYTF | TGTGCCAGCGCCAGGGGGGCGGCTAACTATGGCTACACCTTC
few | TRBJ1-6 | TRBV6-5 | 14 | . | CASTRTGVNSPLHF | TGTGCCAGCACCCGGACCGGGGTTAATTCACCCCTCCACTTT
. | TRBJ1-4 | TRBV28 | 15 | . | CASRGLKRINEKLFF | TGTGCCAGCCGAGGCCTCAAAAGAATTAATGAAAAACTGTTTTTT
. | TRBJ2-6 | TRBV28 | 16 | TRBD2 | CASTLAGAFGANVLTF | TGTGCCAGCACCCTAGCGGGAGCTTTTGGGGCCAACGTCCTGACTTTC
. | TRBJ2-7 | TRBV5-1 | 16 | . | CASSPSSERIFYEQYF | TGCGCCAGCAGCCCCTCGAGTGAGAGGATTTTCTACGAGCAGTACTTC
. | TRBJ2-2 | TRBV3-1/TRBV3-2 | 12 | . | CASSLYTGELFF | TGTGCCAGCAGCCTCTACACCGGGGAGCTGTTTTTT
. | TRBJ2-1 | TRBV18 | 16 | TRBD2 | CASSPPSGGSYNEQFF | TGTGCCAGCTCACCACCTAGCGGGGGCTCCTACAATGAGCAGTTCTTC
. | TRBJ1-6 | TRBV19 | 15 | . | CASSTVDRGGSPLHF | TGTGCCAGTAGTACCGTGGACAGAGGAGGCTCACCCCTCCACTTT
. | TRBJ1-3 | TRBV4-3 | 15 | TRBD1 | CASSQDRLSGNTIYF | TGCGCCAGCAGCCAGGACAGGCTTTCTGGAAACACCATATATTTT
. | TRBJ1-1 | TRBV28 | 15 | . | CASRSPQGKNTEAFF | TGTGCCAGCAGGAGTCCCCAGGGGAAGAACACTGAAGCTTTCTTT
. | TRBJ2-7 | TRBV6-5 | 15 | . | CASSRPRSGSYEQYF | TGTGCCAGCAGTCGCCCTCGGTCCGGCTCCTACGAGCAGTACTTC
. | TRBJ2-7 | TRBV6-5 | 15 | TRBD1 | CASRPGTGSSYEQYF | TGTGCCAGCAGGCCCGGGACAGGGAGCTCCTACGAGCAGTACTTC
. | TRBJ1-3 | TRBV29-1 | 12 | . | CSVRTAGNTIYF | TGCAGCGTTAGGACAGCTGGAAACACCATATATTTT
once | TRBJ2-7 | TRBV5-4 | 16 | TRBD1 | CASSQGMTGSLYEQYF | TGTGCCAGCAGCCAGGGGATGACAGGGTCCCTTTACGAGCAGTACTTC
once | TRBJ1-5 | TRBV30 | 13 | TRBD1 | CAWSGTEGQPQHF | TGTGCCTGGAGCGGGACAGAGGGACAGCCCCAGCATTTT